The entry below gives a single TCR beta chain sequence along with its context. This sample is drawn from a study of early T cells in non-severe SARS-CoV-2 infection. MiXCR, run by TCRdb on the 5' RACE reads, gives a single entry per CDR3 protein. This table holds 32,000 or so distinct CDR3 sequences, around 5% found once. Germline V CDR1 and CDR2: SGHTA, FQGTGA. The CDR3 is 13 residues long. Deletions cut 0 bases from V and 6 bases from J, with 8 bases between. The clonotype was recovered from an adult who was a healthcare worker with PCR-confirmed SARS-CoV-2 infection or an uninfected control (not recorded which). This chain links TRBV7-3 with TRBJ1-2; no clear D gene. Input material: whole blood. CDR3 amino acids: CASSLTSGDGYTF. CDR3 bases: TGTGCCAGCAGCTTAACGTCAGGAGATGGCTACACCTTC.